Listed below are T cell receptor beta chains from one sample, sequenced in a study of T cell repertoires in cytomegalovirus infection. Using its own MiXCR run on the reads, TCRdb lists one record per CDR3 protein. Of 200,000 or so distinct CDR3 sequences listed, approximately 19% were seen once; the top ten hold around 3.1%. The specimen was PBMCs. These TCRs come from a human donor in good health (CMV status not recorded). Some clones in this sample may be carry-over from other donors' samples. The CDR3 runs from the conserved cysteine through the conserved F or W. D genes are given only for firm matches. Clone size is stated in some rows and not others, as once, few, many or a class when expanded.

cdr3_nt: TGTGCCAGCAGCTACGGGAACTCCGGGGCCAACGTCCTGACTTTC
cdr3_aa: CASSYGNSGANVLTF
cdr3_length: 15
j_call: TRBJ2-6
d_call: NA
v_call: TRBV5-4
clone_size: few

cdr3_nt: TGCGCCAGCAGCTTAGATCAGGCCCCGCAAAATTCACCCCTCCACTTT
cdr3_aa: CASSLDQAPQNSPLHF
cdr3_length: 16
j_call: TRBJ1-6
d_call: NA
v_call: TRBV5-1
clone_size: NA

cdr3_nt: TGTGCCAGCAGTGACCATTCCCAAAATCAGCCCCAGCATTTT
cdr3_aa: CASSDHSQNQPQHF
cdr3_length: 14
j_call: TRBJ1-5
d_call: NA
v_call: TRBV6-4
clone_size: few

cdr3_nt: TGCAGTGCTACCAACGTCCCCTCAGGGGCCAAAAACATTCAGTACTTC
cdr3_aa: CSATNVPSGAKNIQYF
cdr3_length: 16
j_call: TRBJ2-4
d_call: NA
v_call: TRBV20-1
clone_size: few

cdr3_nt: TGTGCCAGCAGCTCTCCCGACCGACGGTCCTACGAGCAGTACTTC
cdr3_aa: CASSSPDRRSYEQYF
cdr3_length: 15
j_call: TRBJ2-7
d_call: NA
v_call: TRBV7-8
clone_size: many

cdr3_nt: TGTGCCAGCAGCTCTCGGACAGTTATGTTGAACACTGAAGCTTTCTTT
cdr3_aa: CASSSRTVMLNTEAFF
cdr3_length: 16
j_call: TRBJ1-1
d_call: NA
v_call: TRBV5-6
clone_size: NA

cdr3_nt: TGCAGTGCCCTCGGGCGGGAGGGCCCGGCGGGAGAGACCCAGTACTTC
cdr3_aa: CSALGREGPAGETQYF
cdr3_length: 16
j_call: TRBJ2-5
d_call: TRBD2
v_call: TRBV20-1
clone_size: once

cdr3_nt: TGTGCCAGCAGTGACAGAGACTCTGGAAACACCATATATTTT
cdr3_aa: CASSDRDSGNTIYF
cdr3_length: 14
j_call: TRBJ1-3
d_call: NA
v_call: TRBV6-6
clone_size: few

cdr3_nt: TGTGCCAGCAGTTACCCGAGGAGTATGAACACTGAAGCTTTCTTT
cdr3_aa: CASSYPRSMNTEAFF
cdr3_length: 15
j_call: TRBJ1-1
d_call: NA
v_call: TRBV6-2/TRBV6-3
clone_size: many

cdr3_nt: TGTGCCAGCACCCCAGGGGGGAGGCGGCAGCCCCAGCATTTT
cdr3_aa: CASTPGGRRQPQHF
cdr3_length: 14
j_call: TRBJ1-5
d_call: TRBD1
v_call: TRBV28
clone_size: NA

cdr3_nt: TGTGCCAGCAGTTACTCGGCAGACACTGAAGCTTTCTTT
cdr3_aa: CASSYSADTEAFF
cdr3_length: 13
j_call: TRBJ1-1
d_call: NA
v_call: TRBV6-6
clone_size: NA

cdr3_nt: TGTGCCAGCAGCCCCCAGCCCGGGCAGAGGGAGCAGTTCTTC
cdr3_aa: CASSPQPGQREQFF
cdr3_length: 14
j_call: TRBJ2-1
d_call: NA
v_call: TRBV7-8
clone_size: many

cdr3_nt: TGTGCCAGCAGTTTTACGTCGGGACAACTTTCCTACGAGCAGTACTTC
cdr3_aa: CASSFTSGQLSYEQYF
cdr3_length: 16
j_call: TRBJ2-7
d_call: NA
v_call: TRBV28
clone_size: NA

cdr3_nt: TGCGCCAGCAGCCGCTCGTCGGGGAACTCTGGGGCCAACGTCCTGACTTTC
cdr3_aa: CASSRSSGNSGANVLTF
cdr3_length: 17
j_call: TRBJ2-6
d_call: NA
v_call: TRBV4-1
clone_size: NA

cdr3_nt: TGTGCCAGCAGCCGCACGACTGAGAACACTGAAGCTTTCTTT
cdr3_aa: CASSRTTENTEAFF
cdr3_length: 14
j_call: TRBJ1-1
d_call: NA
v_call: TRBV4-2
clone_size: few

cdr3_nt: TGTGCCAGTAGTGCAACAGGGTCGGGCGAGCAGTACTTC
cdr3_aa: CASSATGSGEQYF
cdr3_length: 13
j_call: TRBJ2-7
d_call: NA
v_call: TRBV19
clone_size: NA

cdr3_nt: TGTGCCAGCAGTTTGAGGTACTACGAGCAGTACTTC
cdr3_aa: CASSLRYYEQYF
cdr3_length: 12
j_call: TRBJ2-7
d_call: NA
v_call: TRBV12-3/TRBV12-4
clone_size: many

cdr3_nt: TGTGCCAGCACCCGGGGACTAGCGGGTTTAAGCAATGAGCAGTTCTTC
cdr3_aa: CASTRGLAGLSNEQFF
cdr3_length: 16
j_call: TRBJ2-1
d_call: TRBD2
v_call: TRBV7-2
clone_size: many

cdr3_nt: TGTGCCAGCAGTTTGGAAGCGTGGGCCTACGAGCAGTACTTC
cdr3_aa: CASSLEAWAYEQYF
cdr3_length: 14
j_call: TRBJ2-7
d_call: NA
v_call: TRBV28
clone_size: many

cdr3_nt: TGTGCCAGCAGCCGCGTAGGGGAAGGAAACACCATATATTTT
cdr3_aa: CASSRVGEGNTIYF
cdr3_length: 14
j_call: TRBJ1-3
d_call: NA
v_call: TRBV7-8
clone_size: many

cdr3_nt: TGTGCCAGCAGCCTCGCTAGCGGGAGTACAGAGACCCAGTACTTC
cdr3_aa: CASSLASGSTETQYF
cdr3_length: 15
j_call: TRBJ2-5
d_call: TRBD2
v_call: TRBV7-2
clone_size: many

cdr3_nt: TGTGCCAGCAGCCAATCGAGACAGTCTGGGGCCAACGTCCTGACTTTC
cdr3_aa: CASSQSRQSGANVLTF
cdr3_length: 16
j_call: TRBJ2-6
d_call: NA
v_call: TRBV7-9
clone_size: NA

cdr3_nt: TGTGCCTGGAGTGAGAGCGGGAGGGCCGGACCTCGGCAGTTCTTC
cdr3_aa: CAWSESGRAGPRQFF
cdr3_length: 15
j_call: TRBJ2-1
d_call: TRBD2
v_call: TRBV30
clone_size: NA